This T cell receptor (beta chain) was identified in a study of blood T cell repertoires in COVID-19. Study background: The samples span acute and convalescent COVID-19 from the United States, Italy and Spain. The analysed material was cDNA or gDNA that came from T cells, B-cell-depleted T cells, or PBMCs.

Authors' methods: Amplifying reference gene primers gave estimates of nucleated cell counts. Data came from immunoSEQ multiplex PCR; TCRdb stores just in-frame clones and leaves some out. That table furnishes V, J and clone size, whereas the DNA furnished D and trimming. The sample includes 200,000 to 250,000 clones, 80% to 90% of them seen just once. CDR3 length equals 15 residues. The germline gives CDR1 LGHNA, CDR2 YSLEER. Trimming stripped 0 bases from V and 7 bases from J, with 15 bases between. This TCR was recovered from a man younger than 40 with active or convalescent COVID-19. This chain links TRBV4-3 with TRBJ1-2, with D perhaps matching TRBD1 (6 bases). What was sequenced was peripheral blood. The CDR3 loop reads CASSQDRNRAGGYTF. CDR3 sequence (DNA): TGCGCCAGCAGCCAAGATCGAAACAGGGCGGGTGGCTACACCTTC.